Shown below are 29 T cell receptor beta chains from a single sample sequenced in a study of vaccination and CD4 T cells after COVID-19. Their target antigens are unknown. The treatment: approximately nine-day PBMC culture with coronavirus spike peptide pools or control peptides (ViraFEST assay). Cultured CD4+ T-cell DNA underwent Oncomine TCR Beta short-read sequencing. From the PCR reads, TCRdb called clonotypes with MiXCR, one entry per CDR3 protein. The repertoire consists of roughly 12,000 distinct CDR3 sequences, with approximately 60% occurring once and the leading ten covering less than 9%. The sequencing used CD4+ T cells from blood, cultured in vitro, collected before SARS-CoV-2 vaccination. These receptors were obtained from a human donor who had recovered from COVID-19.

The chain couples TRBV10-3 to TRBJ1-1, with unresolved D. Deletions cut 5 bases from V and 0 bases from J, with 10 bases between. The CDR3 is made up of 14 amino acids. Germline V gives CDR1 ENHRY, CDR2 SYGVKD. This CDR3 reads CAISSAGMNTEAFF. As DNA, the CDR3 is TGTGCCATCAGTTCGGCCGGGATGAACACTGAAGCTTTCTTT.

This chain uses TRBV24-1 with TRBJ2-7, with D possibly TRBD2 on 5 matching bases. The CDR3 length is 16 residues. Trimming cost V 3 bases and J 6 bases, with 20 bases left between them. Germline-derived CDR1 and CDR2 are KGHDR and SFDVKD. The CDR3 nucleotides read TGTGCCACCAGTGATCGCAGTCCCCAGGCGGGCTCCGAGCAGTACTTC. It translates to CATSDRSPQAGSEQYF.

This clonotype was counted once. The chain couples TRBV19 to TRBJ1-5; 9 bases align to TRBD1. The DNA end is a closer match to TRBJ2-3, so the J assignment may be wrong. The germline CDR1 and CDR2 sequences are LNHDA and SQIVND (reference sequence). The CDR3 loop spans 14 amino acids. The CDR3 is CASSTRQGDQPQYF. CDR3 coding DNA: TGTGCCAGTAGTACACGACAGGGGGATCAGCCCCAGTATTTT.

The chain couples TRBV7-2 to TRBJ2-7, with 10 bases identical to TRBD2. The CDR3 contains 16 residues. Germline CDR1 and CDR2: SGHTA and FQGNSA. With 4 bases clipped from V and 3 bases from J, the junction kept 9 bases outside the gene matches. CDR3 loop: CASSSRATSGLYEQYF. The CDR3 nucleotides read TGTGCCAGCAGCTCTAGGGCGACTAGCGGGCTCTACGAGCAGTACTTC.

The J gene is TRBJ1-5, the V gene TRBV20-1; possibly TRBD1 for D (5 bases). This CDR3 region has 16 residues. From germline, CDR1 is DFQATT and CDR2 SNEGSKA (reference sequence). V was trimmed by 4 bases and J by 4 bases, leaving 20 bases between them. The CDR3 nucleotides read TGCAGTGCTACAAGACCGGGGACTGGGGGGAATCAGCCCCAGCATTTT. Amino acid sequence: CSATRPGTGGNQPQHF.

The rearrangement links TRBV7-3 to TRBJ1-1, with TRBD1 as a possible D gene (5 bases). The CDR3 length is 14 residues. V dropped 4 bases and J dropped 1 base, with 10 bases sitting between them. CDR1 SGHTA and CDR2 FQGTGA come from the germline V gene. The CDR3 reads CASSWGGENTEAFF. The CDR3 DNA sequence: TGTGCCAGCAGCTGGGGGGGGGAGAACACTGAAGCTTTCTTT.

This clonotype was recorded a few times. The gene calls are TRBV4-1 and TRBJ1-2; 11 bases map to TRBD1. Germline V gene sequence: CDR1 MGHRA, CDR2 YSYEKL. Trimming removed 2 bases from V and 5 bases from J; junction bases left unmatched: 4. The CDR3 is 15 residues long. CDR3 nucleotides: TGCGCCAGCAGCCAACCCGGACAGGGGGCATATGGCTACACCTTC. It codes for CASSQPGQGAYGYTF.

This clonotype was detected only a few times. The CDR3 bases are TGCGCCAGCAGCCCGATCTTAAGAGGGGAAGGACAGGGATATGGCTACACCTTC. Its translation is CASSPILRGEGQGYGYTF. The chain recombines TRBV4-1 with TRBJ1-2, with 8 bases lining up with TRBD1. The CDR3 sequence is 18 residues long. Germline loops: CDR1 MGHRA, CDR2 YSYEKL. V was pared by 4 bases and J by 5 bases, with 18 bases of the junction left unmatched.

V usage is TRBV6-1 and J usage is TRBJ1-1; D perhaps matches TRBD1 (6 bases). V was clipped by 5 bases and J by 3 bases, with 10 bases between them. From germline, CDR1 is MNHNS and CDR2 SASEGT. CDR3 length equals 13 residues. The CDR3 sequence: CASSKDRYTEAFF. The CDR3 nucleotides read TGTGCCAGCAGTAAAGACAGGTACACTGAAGCTTTCTTT.

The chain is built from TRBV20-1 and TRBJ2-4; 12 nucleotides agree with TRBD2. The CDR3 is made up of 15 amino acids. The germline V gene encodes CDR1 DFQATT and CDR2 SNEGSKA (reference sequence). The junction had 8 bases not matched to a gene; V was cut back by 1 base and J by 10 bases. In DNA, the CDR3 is TGCAGTGCTAGAGTCTCTGGACTAGCGGGAAGAATTCAGTACTTC. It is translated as CSARVSGLAGRIQYF.

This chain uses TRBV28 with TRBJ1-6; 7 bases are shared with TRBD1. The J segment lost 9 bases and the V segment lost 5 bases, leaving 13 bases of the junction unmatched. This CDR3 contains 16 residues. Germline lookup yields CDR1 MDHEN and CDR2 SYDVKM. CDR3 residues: CASSDLTGSYLSPLHF. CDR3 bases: TGTGCCAGCAGTGATCTGACAGGGTCCTATCTTTCACCCCTCCACTTT.

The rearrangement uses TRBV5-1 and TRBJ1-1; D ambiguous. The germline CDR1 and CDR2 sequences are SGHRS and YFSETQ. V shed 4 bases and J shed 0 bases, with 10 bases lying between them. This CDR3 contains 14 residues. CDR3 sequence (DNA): TGCGCCAGCAGCGGGTCGGGGTTGAACACTGAAGCTTTCTTT. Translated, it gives CASSGSGLNTEAFF.

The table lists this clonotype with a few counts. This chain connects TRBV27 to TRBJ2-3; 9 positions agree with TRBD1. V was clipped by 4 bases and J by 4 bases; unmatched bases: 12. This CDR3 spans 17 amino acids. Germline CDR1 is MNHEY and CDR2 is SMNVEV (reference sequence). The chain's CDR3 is CASSSARDRANADTQYF. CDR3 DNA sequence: TGTGCCAGCAGTTCTGCCCGGGACAGGGCTAATGCAGATACGCAGTATTTT.

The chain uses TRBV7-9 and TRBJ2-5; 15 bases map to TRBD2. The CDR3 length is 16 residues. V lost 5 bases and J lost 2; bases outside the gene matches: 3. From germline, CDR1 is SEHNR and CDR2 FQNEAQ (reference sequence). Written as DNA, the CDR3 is TGTGCCAGCAGCCACGGACTAGCGGGGGGGCAAGAGACCCAGTACTTC. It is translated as CASSHGLAGGQETQYF.

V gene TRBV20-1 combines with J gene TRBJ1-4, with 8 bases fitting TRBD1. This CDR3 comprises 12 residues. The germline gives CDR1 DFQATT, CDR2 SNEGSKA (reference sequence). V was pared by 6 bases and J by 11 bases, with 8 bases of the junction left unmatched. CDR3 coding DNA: TGCAGTGCAACCCAGACAGGGGAGAAACTGTTTTTT. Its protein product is CSATQTGEKLFF.

CDR3 nucleotide sequence: TGCGCCAGCAGCTTGCCGGGACCCGATGGCTACACCTTC. Translation gives CASSLPGPDGYTF. The gene calls are TRBV5-1 and TRBJ1-2, with D possibly TRBD1 on 5 matching bases. Trimming took off 1 base at V and 6 bases at J, with 10 bases between the two ends. Per the germline V gene, CDR1 is SGHRS and CDR2 is YFSETQ. The CDR3 loop spans 13 amino acids.

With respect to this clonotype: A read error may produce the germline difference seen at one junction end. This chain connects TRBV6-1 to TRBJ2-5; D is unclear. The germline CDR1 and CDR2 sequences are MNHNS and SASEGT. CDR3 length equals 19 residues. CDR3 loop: CTSSERRVGQPGVMETQYF. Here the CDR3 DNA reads TGTACCAGCAGTGAGCGTAGGGTAGGGCAGCCTGGGGTAATGGAGACCCAGTACTTC.

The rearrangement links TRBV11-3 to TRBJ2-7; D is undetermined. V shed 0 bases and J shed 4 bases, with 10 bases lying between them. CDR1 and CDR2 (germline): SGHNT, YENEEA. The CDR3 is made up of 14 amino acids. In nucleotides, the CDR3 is TGTGCCAGCAGCTTAGATCCGACTGTTTACGAGCAGTACTTC. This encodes CASSLDPTVYEQYF.

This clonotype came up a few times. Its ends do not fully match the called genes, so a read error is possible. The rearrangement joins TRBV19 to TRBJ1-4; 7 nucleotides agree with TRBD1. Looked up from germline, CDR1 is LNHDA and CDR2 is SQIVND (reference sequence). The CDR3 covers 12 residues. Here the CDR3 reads CASSQRGQGVLF. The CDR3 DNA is TGTGCCAGTAGCCAAAGGGGCCAGGGGGTGCTTTTT.

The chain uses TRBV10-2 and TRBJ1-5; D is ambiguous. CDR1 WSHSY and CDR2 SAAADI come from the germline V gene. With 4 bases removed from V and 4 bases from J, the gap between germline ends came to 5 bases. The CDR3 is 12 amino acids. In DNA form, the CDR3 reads TGCGCCAGCAGTGGTGGTAATCAGCCCCAGCATTTT. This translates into CASSGGNQPQHF.

CDR3 sequence reads: CASSSRAGTEAFF. CDR3 nucleotide sequence: TGTGCCAGCTCATCCAGGGCAGGCACTGAAGCTTTCTTT. The gene calls are TRBV18 and TRBJ1-1; the D gene is possibly TRBD1 (5 bases). The germline V and J ends were trimmed by 5 bases and 4 bases, with 11 bases remaining between them. This CDR3 comprises 13 residues. CDR1 and CDR2 from the germline V gene are KGHSH and LQKENI.

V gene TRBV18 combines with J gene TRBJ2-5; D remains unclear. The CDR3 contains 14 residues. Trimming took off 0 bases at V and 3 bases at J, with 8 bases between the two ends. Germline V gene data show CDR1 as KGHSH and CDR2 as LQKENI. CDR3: CASSPPVGKETQYF. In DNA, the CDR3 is TGTGCCAGCTCACCACCGGTAGGGAAAGAGACCCAGTACTTC.

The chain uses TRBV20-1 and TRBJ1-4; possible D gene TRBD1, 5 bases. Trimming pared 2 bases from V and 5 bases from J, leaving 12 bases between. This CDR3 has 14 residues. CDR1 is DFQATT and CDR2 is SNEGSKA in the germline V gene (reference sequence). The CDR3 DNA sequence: TGCAGTGCTAGACCTACAGGAGGGAATGAAAAACTGTTTTTT. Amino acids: CSARPTGGNEKLFF.

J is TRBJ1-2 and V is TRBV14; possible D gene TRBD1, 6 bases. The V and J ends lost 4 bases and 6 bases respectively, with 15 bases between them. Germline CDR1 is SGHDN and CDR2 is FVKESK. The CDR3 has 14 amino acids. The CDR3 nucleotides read TGTGCCAGCAGCCCGAGGCGGGGGGCACATGGCTACACCTTC. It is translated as CASSPRRGAHGYTF.

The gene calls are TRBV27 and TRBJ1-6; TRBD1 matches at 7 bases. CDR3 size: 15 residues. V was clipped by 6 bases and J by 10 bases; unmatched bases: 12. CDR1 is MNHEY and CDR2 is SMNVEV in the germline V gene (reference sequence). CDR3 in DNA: TGTGCCAGCAGAAATCCCGACAGGGAAAGGTCACCCCTCCACTTT. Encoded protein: CASRNPDRERSPLHF.

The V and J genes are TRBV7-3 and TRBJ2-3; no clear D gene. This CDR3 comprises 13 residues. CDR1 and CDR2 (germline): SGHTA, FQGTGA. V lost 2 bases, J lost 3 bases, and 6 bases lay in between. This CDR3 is CASSLDRTDTQYF. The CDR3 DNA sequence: TGTGCCAGCAGCTTAGACCGGACAGATACGCAGTATTTT.

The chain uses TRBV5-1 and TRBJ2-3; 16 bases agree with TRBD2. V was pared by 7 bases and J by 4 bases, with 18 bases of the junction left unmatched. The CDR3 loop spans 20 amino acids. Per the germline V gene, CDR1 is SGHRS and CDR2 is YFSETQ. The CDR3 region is CASSTSSSGLAGGPSDTQYF. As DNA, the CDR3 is TGCGCCAGCTCCACGAGCTCCTCGGGACTAGCGGGAGGGCCTTCAGATACGCAGTATTTT. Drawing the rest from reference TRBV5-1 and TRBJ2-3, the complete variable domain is KAGVTQTPRYLIKTRGQQVTLSCSPISGHRSVSWYQQTPGQGLQFLFEYFSETQRNKGNFPGRFSGRQFSNSRSEMNVSTLELGDSALYLCASSTSSSGLAGGPSDTQYFGPGTRLTVL.

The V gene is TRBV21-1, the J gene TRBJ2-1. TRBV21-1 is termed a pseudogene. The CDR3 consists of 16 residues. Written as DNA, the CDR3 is TGTGCCAGCAGCACAGGTGGTTCCGTGTCCTACAATGAGCAGTTCTTC. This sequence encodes CASSTGGSVSYNEQFF.

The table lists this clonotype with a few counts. CDR3 residues: CSAPLGGGDNQPQHF. The CDR3 DNA sequence: TGCAGTGCTCCATTGGGAGGAGGGGACAATCAGCCCCAGCATTTT. The chain uses TRBV20-1 and TRBJ1-5, with D maybe TRBD1 (5 bases). The length of the CDR3 is 15 residues. In germline, CDR1 is DFQATT, CDR2 SNEGSKA (reference sequence). The V end was cut by 5 bases, the J end by 3 bases, with 17 bases between.